Following are 31 T cell receptor beta chains from one sample sequenced in a study of T cell changes during pregnancy in multiple sclerosis. This table comes from immunoSEQ multiplex PCR, and its TCRdb copy is limited to in-frame clones, with some not included. Among about 120,000 clones, over 85% were seen once, and the ten largest hold around 6%. The sample in question was peripheral blood, obtained before pregnancy. These receptors came from a female donor with multiple sclerosis, enrolled in a pregnancy study.

This rearrangement joins TRBV5-5 to TRBJ2-7; TRBD2 matches 8 bases. The CDR3 covers 16 residues. V lost 3 bases, J lost 0 bases, and 8 bases stayed unmatched. Germline loops: CDR1 SGHKS, CDR2 YYEKEE (reference sequence). The CDR3 bases are TGTGCCAGCAGCTGGGGCGGGGCGGGGGGCTCCTACGAGCAGTACTTC. It specifies CASSWGGAGGSYEQYF.

This chain uses TRBV19 with TRBJ1-1; a weak D match, TRBD1 (5 bases). The CDR3 extends over 15 amino acids. Per the germline V gene, CDR1 is LNHDA and CDR2 is SQIVND (reference sequence). V lost 3 bases and J 2 bases, leaving 13 bases between the germline ends. The CDR3 spells CASSIRPQGNTEAFF. The CDR3 nucleotides read TGTGCCAGTAGTATTAGACCTCAGGGCAACACTGAAGCTTTCTTT.

The chain combines TRBV28 with TRBJ2-1, with 9 bases identical to TRBD1. J lost 15 bases, V lost 4 bases, and 13 bases had no gene match. From germline, CDR1 is MDHEN and CDR2 SYDVKM. The length of the CDR3 is 14 residues. CDR3 sequence reads: CASSSGTGRVVGFF. CDR3 bases: TGTGCCAGCAGTTCCGGGACAGGGAGAGTAGTGGGGTTCTTC. Filled out from reference TRBV28 and TRBJ2-1, the complete variable domain reads DVKVTQSSRYLVKRTGEKVFLECVQDMDHENMFWYRQDPGLGLRLIYFSYDVKMKEKGDIPEGYSVSREKKERFSLILESASTNQTSMYLCASSSGTGRVVGFFGPGTRLTVL.

V usage is TRBV6-5 and J usage is TRBJ2-1; D possibly corresponds to TRBD1 (6 bases). V lost 6 bases to trimming and J lost 5 bases, with 17 bases between them. The CDR3 has 15 amino acids. Germline V gene data show CDR1 as MNHEY and CDR2 as SVGAGI. Written as DNA, the CDR3 is TGTGCCAGCAGCCCCGGCAGGGGTGGGAACAATGAGCAGTTCTTC. It translates to CASSPGRGGNNEQFF.

This chain joins TRBV7-8 and TRBJ1-5; weak D call: TRBD1 (5 bases). Trimming removed 3 bases at V and 0 bases at J, with 18 bases between. This CDR3 is built from 18 residues. In germline, CDR1 is SGHVS, CDR2 FQNEAQ. CDR3 in amino acids: CASSFRDRSSYSNQPQHF. In DNA form, the CDR3 reads TGTGCCAGCAGCTTCCGAGACAGAAGTTCTTATAGCAATCAGCCCCAGCATTTT.

The J gene is TRBJ2-5, the V gene TRBV5-1, with 9 bases matching TRBD1. The CDR3 extends over 13 amino acids. The germline CDR1 and CDR2 sequences are SGHRS and YFSETQ. Trimming cost V 10 bases and J 5 bases; bases outside gene matches: 9. CDR3 amino acids: CASKGQGSETQYF. CDR3 bases: TGCGCCTCGAAGGGACAGGGTAGTGAGACCCAGTACTTC.

The chain combines TRBV6-5 with TRBJ2-7; 9 nucleotides align to TRBD2. CDR1 is MNHEY, CDR2 SVGAGI, per germline. The CDR3 loop spans 13 amino acids. The V segment lost 2 bases and the J segment 11 bases; nucleotides outside the gene matches: 7. The CDR3 nucleotides read TGTGCCAGCAGTTACCGCTCGGGACTAGCCGAGTACTTC. It codes for CASSYRSGLAEYF.

The chain combines TRBV28 with TRBJ2-7; D is possibly TRBD2 (7 bases). The CDR3 is made up of 16 amino acids. Germline loops: CDR1 MDHEN, CDR2 SYDVKM. V was cut by 8 bases and J by 3 bases, with 23 bases left in between. The CDR3 spells CASGQPRGGRGYEQYF. CDR3 nucleotides: TGTGCCAGCGGCCAGCCTAGGGGGGGTCGCGGCTACGAGCAGTACTTC.

The chain uses TRBV2 and TRBJ2-7; 10 positions agree with TRBD1. The germline CDR1 and CDR2 sequences are SNHLY and FYNNEI. The CDR3 contains 15 residues. V trimming: 8 bases; J trimming: 2 bases; junction bases outside the gene matches: 9. The CDR3 sequence: CASGTGARETYEQYF. The CDR3 nucleotides read TGTGCCAGCGGGACAGGGGCCCGAGAGACCTACGAGCAGTACTTC. Full variable domain (remainder filled in from reference TRBV2 and TRBJ2-7): EPEVTQTPSHQVTQMGQEVILRCVPISNHLYFYWYRQILGQKVEFLVSFYNNEISEKSEIFDDQFSVERPDGSNFTLKIRSTKLEDSAMYFCASGTGARETYEQYFGPGTRLTVT.

This chain uses TRBV5-4 with TRBJ1-1; 10 bases line up with TRBD1. This CDR3 is built from 15 residues. The trim removed 2 bases at V and 8 bases at J, leaving 9 bases unmatched. Germline V gene sequence: CDR1 SGHNT, CDR2 YYREEE (reference sequence). The CDR3 is CASSFPRDRGVEAFF. CDR3 sequence (DNA): TGTGCCAGCAGCTTCCCACGGGACAGGGGTGTAGAAGCTTTCTTT. Filled out from reference TRBV5-4 and TRBJ1-1, the complete variable domain reads ETGVTQSPTHLIKTRGQQVTLRCSSQSGHNTVSWYQQALGQGPQFIFQYYREEENGRGNFPPRFSGLQFPNYSSELNVNALELDDSALYLCASSFPRDRGVEAFFGQGTRLTVV.

The chain combines TRBV6-5 with TRBJ1-2; TRBD1 matches at 8 bases. V lost 4 bases and J lost 5; bases outside the gene matches: 6. Germline CDR1 is MNHEY and CDR2 is SVGAGI. The CDR3 contains 14 residues. CDR3 sequence (DNA): TGTGCCAGCAGTTCATCAGGGGGCGGGTATGGCTACACCTTC. Translation: CASSSSGGGYGYTF.

The rearrangement joins TRBV5-1 to TRBJ2-7; 10 bases map to TRBD2. Germline-derived CDR1 and CDR2 are SGHRS and YFSETQ. This CDR3 is 15 amino acids long. After removal of 4 bases from V and 6 bases from J, the junction contained 10 bases not matched to a gene. The CDR3 DNA follows: TGCGCCAGCAGCCAAGCACTAGCGGGATCTTCCGAGCAGTACTTC. Protein: CASSQALAGSSEQYF.

The chain is built from TRBV11-2 and TRBJ2-5; D might be TRBD2 (6 bases). V was trimmed by 1 base and J by 1 base, leaving 13 bases between them. Germline CDR1 is SGHAT and CDR2 is FQNNGV. This CDR3 is built from 16 residues. The CDR3 loop is CASSLGAGQGQETQYF. The CDR3 coding sequence is TGTGCCAGCAGCTTAGGGGCGGGGCAGGGCCAAGAGACCCAGTACTTC.

J is TRBJ1-2 and V is TRBV30; 8 bases fit TRBD1. Unmatched junction bases numbered 7, after V lost 0 bases and J lost 7 bases. The CDR3 is made up of 14 amino acids. Germline V gene data show CDR1 as GTSNPN and CDR2 as SVGIG (reference sequence). The CDR3 is CAWSVTRGRSGYTF. CDR3 DNA sequence: TGTGCCTGGAGTGTAACCAGGGGGCGAAGTGGCTACACCTTC.

The rearrangement uses TRBV19 and TRBJ2-7, with TRBD1 as a possible D gene (5 bases). The germline V gene has CDR1 LNHDA and CDR2 SQIVND (reference sequence). This CDR3 has 15 residues. V shed 0 bases and J shed 3 bases, with 12 bases lying between them. The CDR3 sequence: CASSIDNRGCYEQYF. In DNA form, the CDR3 reads TGTGCCAGTAGTATAGATAATAGGGGCTGCTACGAGCAGTACTTC.

This clone was observed once. The chain recombines TRBV12-5 with TRBJ1-2; D perhaps matches TRBD1 (6 bases). The CDR3 has 14 residues. The V gene's germline CDR1 is LGHNT and CDR2 FRNRAP. Trimming took off 6 bases at V and 4 bases at J, with 15 bases between the two ends. The CDR3 nucleotides are TGTGCTAGTGGCTCTAACAGGGTGATCTATGGCTACACCTTC. Its protein is CASGSNRVIYGYTF.

The V and J genes are TRBV18 and TRBJ2-6; weak D call: TRBD2 (6 bases). CDR1 KGHSH and CDR2 LQKENI come from the germline V gene. V lost 5 bases and J lost 0, with 8 bases in between. The CDR3 is 15 amino acids. CDR3 DNA: TGTGCCAGCTCAAGGGGAGGCTCTGGGGCCAACGTCCTGACTTTC. Its translation is CASSRGGSGANVLTF.

The CDR3 coding sequence is TGTGCCAGCAGTTACCTTACTAGCGGGAGGGCCAATGAGCAGTTCTTC. This codes for CASSYLTSGRANEQFF. The chain uses TRBV27 and TRBJ2-1; TRBD2 aligns across 13 bases. V lost 4 bases to trimming and J lost 6 bases; unmatched junction nucleotides: 6. This CDR3 is 16 amino acids long. Per the germline V gene, CDR1 is MNHEY and CDR2 is SMNVEV (reference sequence).

The genes are TRBV5-1 and TRBJ2-1, with D possibly being TRBD1 (5 bases). This CDR3 has 16 amino acids. CDR1 is SGHRS and CDR2 is YFSETQ in the germline V gene. Trimming left V 1 base short and J 2 bases short, with 13 bases between. The CDR3 loop reads CASSLWGRGAYNEQFF. In DNA form, the CDR3 reads TGCGCCAGCAGCTTGTGGGGAAGGGGCGCCTACAATGAGCAGTTCTTC.

The CDR3 region is CASSPLQGSYNEQFF. In DNA, the CDR3 is TGTGCCAGCTCACCGCTACAGGGTAGCTACAATGAGCAGTTCTTC. V usage is TRBV18 and J usage is TRBJ2-1; TRBD1 might be the D (6 bases). Trimming stripped 3 bases from V and 3 bases from J, with 12 bases between. CDR1 KGHSH and CDR2 LQKENI come from the germline V gene. This CDR3 has 15 amino acids.

The chain has TRBV5-1 and TRBJ2-7; 7 nucleotides line up with TRBD2. This CDR3 contains 13 residues. Trimming removed 5 bases from V and 3 bases from J; junction bases left unmatched: 5. Germline V CDR1 and CDR2: SGHRS, YFSETQ. The CDR3 region is CASSRGDYYEQYF. CDR3 DNA sequence: TGCGCCAGCAGTCGAGGGGACTACTACGAGCAGTACTTC.

This chain uses TRBV5-1 with TRBJ2-5, with no clear D. Trimming pared 4 bases from V and 3 bases from J, leaving 13 bases between. Germline V gene data show CDR1 as SGHRS and CDR2 as YFSETQ. The CDR3 is 14 amino acids. The CDR3 DNA follows: TGCGCCAGCAGCCTGGAAAAGCCAAAAGAGACCCAGTACTTC. Residues: CASSLEKPKETQYF.

Only one count was recorded for this clone. The chain recombines TRBV5-4 with TRBJ1-1; 8 nucleotides agree with TRBD1. This CDR3 has 13 amino acids. CDR1 SGHNT and CDR2 YYREEE come from the germline V gene (reference sequence). J was trimmed by 6 bases and V by 3 bases; bases with no gene match: 4. The DNA of the CDR3 is TGTGCCAGCAGCTCGACAGGGGTGCCTGAAGCTTTCTTT. It codes for CASSSTGVPEAFF.

The chain links TRBV19 to TRBJ2-7; perhaps TRBD2 as D (5 bases). In germline, CDR1 is LNHDA, CDR2 SQIVND (reference sequence). The CDR3 totals 13 residues. V was trimmed by 5 bases and J by 2 bases, leaving 10 bases between them. In DNA, the CDR3 is TGTGCCAGTAGTCAGACTAAAACCTACGAGCAGTACTTC. It is translated as CASSQTKTYEQYF.

The V and J genes are TRBV5-1 and TRBJ1-1, with TRBD1 identical over 7 bases. The CDR3 contains 15 residues. Trimming took 5 bases from V and 5 from J; bases not matched to a gene: 12. Germline loops: CDR1 SGHRS, CDR2 YFSETQ. CDR3 loop: CASRRPPGGDTEAFF. CDR3 bases: TGCGCCAGCAGGAGGCCCCCAGGGGGAGATACTGAAGCTTTCTTT.

The V call is TRBV29-1, the J call TRBJ2-3; 8 positions match TRBD2. The V and J ends lost 6 bases and 0 bases, in that order; junction bases with no gene match: 5. The CDR3 length is 14 residues. Per germline, CDR1 SQVTM and CDR2 ANQGSEA. The DNA of the CDR3 is TGCAGCGTGGGTAGCGGGATAAGCACAGATACGCAGTATTTT. Amino acid sequence: CSVGSGISTDTQYF.

The V call is TRBV30, the J call TRBJ2-2, with 9 bases matching TRBD2. V lost 4 bases, J lost 6 bases, and 9 bases stayed unmatched. Per the germline V gene, CDR1 is GTSNPN and CDR2 is SVGIG (reference sequence). This CDR3 spans 15 amino acids. CDR3 DNA sequence: TGTGCCTGGAAAGATCTAGCGGGATGGGCCGGGGAGCTGTTTTTT. Its protein is CAWKDLAGWAGELFF.

This sequence joins TRBV19 and TRBJ1-5, with 12 bases that match TRBD1. Looked up from germline, CDR1 is LNHDA and CDR2 is SQIVND (reference sequence). Unmatched junction bases numbered 3, after V lost 3 bases and J lost 3 bases. The CDR3 has 16 residues. The CDR3 region has the DNA TGTGCCAGTAGTATGGGGACAGGGGGCAACAATCAGCCCCAGCATTTT. Amino acid sequence: CASSMGTGGNNQPQHF. Variable domain in full (rest from reference TRBV19 and TRBJ1-5): DGGITQSPKYLFRKEGQNVTLSCEQNLNHDAMYWYRQDPGQGLRLIYYSQIVNDFQKGDIAEGYSVSREKKESFPLTVTSAQKNPTAFYLCASSMGTGGNNQPQHFGDGTRLSIL.

The chain carries TRBV11-2 and TRBJ1-5; no clear D gene. Germline assignment: CDR1 SGHAT and CDR2 FQNNGV. This CDR3 has 13 amino acids. With 5 bases removed from V and 9 bases from J, the gap between germline ends came to 14 bases. The CDR3 loop reads CASSVRDDGPQHF. CDR3 sequence (DNA): TGTGCCAGCAGCGTTAGAGATGATGGGCCCCAGCATTTT. Supplemented by reference TRBV11-2 and TRBJ1-5, the full variable domain reads EAGVAQSPRYKIIEKRQSVAFWCNPISGHATLYWYQQILGQGPKLLIQFQNNGVVDDSQLPKDRFSAERLKGVDSTLKIQPAKLEDSAVYLCASSVRDDGPQHFGDGTRLSIL.

V is TRBV2 and J is TRBJ1-2; maybe TRBD1 (5 bases). This CDR3 is built from 15 residues. V lost 6 bases to trimming and J lost 4 bases, with 18 bases between them. The germline V gene has CDR1 SNHLY and CDR2 FYNNEI. CDR3 sequence reads: CASSPLREGIYGYTF. Here the CDR3 DNA reads TGTGCCAGCAGCCCCCTCAGGGAGGGAATCTATGGCTACACCTTC. The full variable domain, rest sourced from reference TRBV2 and TRBJ1-2, is EPEVTQTPSHQVTQMGQEVILRCVPISNHLYFYWYRQILGQKVEFLVSFYNNEISEKSEIFDDQFSVERPDGSNFTLKIRSTKLEDSAMYFCASSPLREGIYGYTFGSGTRLTVV.

This chain uses TRBV30 with TRBJ1-2; D may be TRBD1 (6 bases). This CDR3 has 10 amino acids. Germline V gene lookup returns CDR1 GTSNPN and CDR2 SVGIG (reference sequence). In nucleotides, the CDR3 is TGTGCTCATGGGACATCTGGCTACACCTTC. Translated: CAHGTSGYTF.